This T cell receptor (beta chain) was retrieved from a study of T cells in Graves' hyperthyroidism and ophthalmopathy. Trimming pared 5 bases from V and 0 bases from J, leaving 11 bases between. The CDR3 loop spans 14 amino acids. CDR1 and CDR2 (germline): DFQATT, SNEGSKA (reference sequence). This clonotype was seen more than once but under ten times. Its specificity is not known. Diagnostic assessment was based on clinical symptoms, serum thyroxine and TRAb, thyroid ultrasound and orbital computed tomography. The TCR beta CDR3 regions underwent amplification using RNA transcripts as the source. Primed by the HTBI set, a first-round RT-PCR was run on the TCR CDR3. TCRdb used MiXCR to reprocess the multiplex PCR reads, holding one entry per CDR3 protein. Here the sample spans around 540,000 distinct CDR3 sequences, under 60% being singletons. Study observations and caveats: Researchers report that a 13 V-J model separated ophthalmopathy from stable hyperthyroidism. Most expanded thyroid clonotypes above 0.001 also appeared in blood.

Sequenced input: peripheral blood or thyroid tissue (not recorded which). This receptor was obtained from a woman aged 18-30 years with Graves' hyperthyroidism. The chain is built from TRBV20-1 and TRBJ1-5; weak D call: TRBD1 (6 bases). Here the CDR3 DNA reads TGCAGTGCTTTACAGGGCAATAGCAATCAGCCCCAGCATTTT. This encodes CSALQGNSNQPQHF.